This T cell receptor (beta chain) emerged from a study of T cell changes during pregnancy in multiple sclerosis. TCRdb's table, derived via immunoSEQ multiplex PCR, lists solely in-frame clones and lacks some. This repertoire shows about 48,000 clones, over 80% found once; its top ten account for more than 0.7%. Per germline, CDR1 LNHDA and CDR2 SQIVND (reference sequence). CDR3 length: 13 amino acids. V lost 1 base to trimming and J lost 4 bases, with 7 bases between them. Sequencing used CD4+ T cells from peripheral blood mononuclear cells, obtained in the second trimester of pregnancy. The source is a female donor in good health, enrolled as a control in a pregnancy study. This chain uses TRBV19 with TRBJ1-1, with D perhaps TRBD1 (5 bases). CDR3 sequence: CASSIVGGTEAFF. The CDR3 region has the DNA TGTGCCAGTAGTATAGTGGGGGGCACTGAAGCTTTCTTT.